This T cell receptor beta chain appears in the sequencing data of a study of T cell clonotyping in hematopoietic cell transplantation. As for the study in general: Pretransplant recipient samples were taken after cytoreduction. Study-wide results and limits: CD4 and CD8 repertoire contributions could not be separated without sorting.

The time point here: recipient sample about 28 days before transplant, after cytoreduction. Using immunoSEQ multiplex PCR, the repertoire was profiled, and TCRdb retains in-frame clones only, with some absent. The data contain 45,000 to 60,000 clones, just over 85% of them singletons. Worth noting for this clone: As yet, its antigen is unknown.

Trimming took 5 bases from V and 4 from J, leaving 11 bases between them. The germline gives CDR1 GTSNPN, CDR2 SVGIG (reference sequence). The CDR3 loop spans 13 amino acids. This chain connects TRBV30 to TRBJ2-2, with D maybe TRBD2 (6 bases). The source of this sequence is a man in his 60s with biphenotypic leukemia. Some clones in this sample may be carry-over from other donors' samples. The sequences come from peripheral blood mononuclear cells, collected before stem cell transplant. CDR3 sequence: CAWAKRVTGELFF. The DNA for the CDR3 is TGTGCCTGGGCAAAGCGGGTCACCGGGGAGCTGTTTTTT.